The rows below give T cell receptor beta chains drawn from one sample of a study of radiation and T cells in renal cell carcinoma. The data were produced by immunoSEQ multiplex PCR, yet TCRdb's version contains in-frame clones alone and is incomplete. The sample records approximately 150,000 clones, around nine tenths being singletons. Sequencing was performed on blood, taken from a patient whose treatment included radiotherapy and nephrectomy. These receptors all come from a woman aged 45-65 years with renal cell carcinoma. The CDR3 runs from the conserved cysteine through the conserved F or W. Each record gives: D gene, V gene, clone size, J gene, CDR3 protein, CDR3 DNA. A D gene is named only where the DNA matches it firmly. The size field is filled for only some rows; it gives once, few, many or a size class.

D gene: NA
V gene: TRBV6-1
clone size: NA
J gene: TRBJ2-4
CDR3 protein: CASSEGAPKLAKNIQYF
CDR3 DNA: TGTGCCAGCAGTGAAGGGGCCCCTAAACTAGCCAAAAACATTCAGTACTTC

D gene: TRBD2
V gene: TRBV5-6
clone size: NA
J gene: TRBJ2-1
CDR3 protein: CASREGLAGGGYNEQFF
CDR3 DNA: TGTGCCAGCAGAGAGGGACTAGCGGGAGGGGGCTACAATGAGCAGTTCTTC

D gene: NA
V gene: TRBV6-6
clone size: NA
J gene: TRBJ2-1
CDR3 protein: CASSSRLENNNEQFF
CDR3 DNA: TGTGCCAGCAGTAGTAGACTAGAAAATAACAATGAGCAGTTCTTC

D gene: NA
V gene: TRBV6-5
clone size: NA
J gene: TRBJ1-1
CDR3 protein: CASTSRGGEAFF
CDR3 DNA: TGTGCCAGCACCTCTAGAGGGGGTGAAGCTTTCTTT

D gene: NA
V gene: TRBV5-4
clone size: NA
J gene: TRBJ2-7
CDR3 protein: CASSLMTYEQYF
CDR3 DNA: TGTGCCAGCAGCTTGATGACCTACGAGCAGTACTTC

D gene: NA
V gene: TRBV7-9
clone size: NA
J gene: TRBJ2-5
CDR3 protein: CASSWTADGETQYF
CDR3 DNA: TGTGCCAGCAGCTGGACAGCCGACGGAGAGACCCAGTACTTC

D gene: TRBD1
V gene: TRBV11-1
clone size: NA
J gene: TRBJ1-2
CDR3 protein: CASSQGAEGYTF
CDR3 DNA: TGTGCCAGCAGCCAGGGGGCTGAGGGCTACACCTTC

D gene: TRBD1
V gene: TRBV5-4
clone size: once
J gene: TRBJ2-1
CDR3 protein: CASSSGSGQGVNEQFF
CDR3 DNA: TGTGCCAGCAGTTCAGGATCGGGACAGGGGGTCAATGAGCAGTTCTTC

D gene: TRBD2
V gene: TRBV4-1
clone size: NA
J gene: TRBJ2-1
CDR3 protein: CASSQESSGSYNEQFF
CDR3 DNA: TGCGCCAGCAGCCAAGAATCGAGCGGGAGCTACAATGAGCAGTTCTTC

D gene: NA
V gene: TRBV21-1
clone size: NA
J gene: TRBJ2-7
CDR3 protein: CASSKGTGTYEQYF
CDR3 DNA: TGTGCCAGCAGCAAAGGGACAGGGACGTACGAGCAGTACTTC

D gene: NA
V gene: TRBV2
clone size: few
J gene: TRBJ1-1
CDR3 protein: CASSDDVDAFF
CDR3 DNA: TGTGCCAGCAGCGACGACGTGGACGCTTTCTTT

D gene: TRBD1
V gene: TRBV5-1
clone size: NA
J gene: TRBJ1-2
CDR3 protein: CASSLGRDRANYGYTF
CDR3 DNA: TGCGCCAGCAGCTTGGGCCGGGACAGGGCTAACTATGGCTACACCTTC

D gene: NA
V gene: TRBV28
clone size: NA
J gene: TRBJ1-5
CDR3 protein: CASSFSGASTNQPQHF
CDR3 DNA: TGTGCCAGCAGTTTTAGCGGGGCCTCTACGAATCAGCCCCAGCATTTT

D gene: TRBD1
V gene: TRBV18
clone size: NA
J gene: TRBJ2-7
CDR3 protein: CASSPDRGLGEQYF
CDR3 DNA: TGTGCCAGCTCTCCTGACAGGGGTCTGGGGGAGCAGTACTTC

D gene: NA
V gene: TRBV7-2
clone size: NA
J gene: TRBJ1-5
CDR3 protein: CASSTSLMSLTNQPQHF
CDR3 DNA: TGTGCCAGCAGCACGTCATTGATGTCCCTAACAAATCAGCCCCAGCATTTT

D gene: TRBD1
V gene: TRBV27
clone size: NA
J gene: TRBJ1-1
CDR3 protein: CASSPRTGNTEAFF
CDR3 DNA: TGTGCCAGCAGTCCTAGGACAGGGAACACTGAAGCTTTCTTT

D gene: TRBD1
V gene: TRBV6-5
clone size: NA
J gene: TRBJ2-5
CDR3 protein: CASSQQQGVETQYF
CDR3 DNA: TGTGCCAGCAGCCAACAACAGGGGGTAGAGACCCAGTACTTC

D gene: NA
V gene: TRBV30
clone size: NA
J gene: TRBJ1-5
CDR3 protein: CAWSVNSQNQPQHF
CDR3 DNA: TGTGCCTGGAGTGTCAACAGCCAAAATCAGCCCCAGCATTTT

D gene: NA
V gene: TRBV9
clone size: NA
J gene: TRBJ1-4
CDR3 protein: CASSPSGEKLFF
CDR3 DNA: TGTGCCAGCAGCCCCTCGGGGGAAAAACTGTTTTTT

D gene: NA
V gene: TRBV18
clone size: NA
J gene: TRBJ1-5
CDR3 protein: CASSPSQGSQPQHF
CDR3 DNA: TGTGCCAGCTCACCTAGCCAGGGGAGTCAGCCCCAGCATTTT